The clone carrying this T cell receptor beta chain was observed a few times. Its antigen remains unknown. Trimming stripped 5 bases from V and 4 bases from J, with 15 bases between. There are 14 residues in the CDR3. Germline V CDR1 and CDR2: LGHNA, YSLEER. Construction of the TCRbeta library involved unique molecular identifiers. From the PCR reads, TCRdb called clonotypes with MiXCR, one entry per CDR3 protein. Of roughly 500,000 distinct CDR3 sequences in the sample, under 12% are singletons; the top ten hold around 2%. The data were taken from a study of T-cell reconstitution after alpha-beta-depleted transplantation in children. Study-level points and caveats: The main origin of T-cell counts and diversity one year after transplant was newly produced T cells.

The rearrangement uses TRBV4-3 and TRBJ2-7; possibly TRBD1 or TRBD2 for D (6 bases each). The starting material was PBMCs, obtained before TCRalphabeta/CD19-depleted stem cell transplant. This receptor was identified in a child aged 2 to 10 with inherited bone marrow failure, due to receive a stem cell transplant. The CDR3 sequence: CASSTGAGLYEQYF. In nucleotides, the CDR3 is TGCGCCAGCAGCACGGGGGCTGGGTTATACGAGCAGTACTTC.